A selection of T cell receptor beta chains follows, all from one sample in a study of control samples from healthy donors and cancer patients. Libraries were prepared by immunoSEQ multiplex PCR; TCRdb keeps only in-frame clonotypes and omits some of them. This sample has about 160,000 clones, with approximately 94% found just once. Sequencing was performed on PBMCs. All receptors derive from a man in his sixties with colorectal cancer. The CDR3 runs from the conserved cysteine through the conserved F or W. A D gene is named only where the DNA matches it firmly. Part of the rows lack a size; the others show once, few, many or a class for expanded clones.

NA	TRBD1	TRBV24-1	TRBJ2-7	TGTGCCACCAGTGATCCTGGGGACAGGGACCGATTCTCCGAGCAGTACTTC	CATSDPGDRDRFSEQYF
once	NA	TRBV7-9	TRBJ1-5	TGTGCCAGCAGCTTAGGAGAGGAGGGGCCCCAGCATTTT	CASSLGEEGPQHF
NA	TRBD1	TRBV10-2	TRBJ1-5	TGCGCCAGCAGTCGGGACAGGGCCATCAATCAGCCCCAGCATTTT	CASSRDRAINQPQHF
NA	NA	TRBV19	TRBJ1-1	TGTGCCAGTAGTATATCGAGGCTGGCGGACACTGAAGCTTTCTTT	CASSISRLADTEAFF
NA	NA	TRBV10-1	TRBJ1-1	TGCGCCAGGCGGCCTATTAACACTGAAGCTTTCTTT	CARRPINTEAFF
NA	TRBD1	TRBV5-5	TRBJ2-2	TGTGCCAGCAGTCGACCAGGACAGGAGAACACCGGGGAGCTGTTTTTT	CASSRPGQENTGELFF
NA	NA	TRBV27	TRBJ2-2	TGTGCCAGCAGTTTTCTGCAGTCCGGGGCCGGGGAGCTGTTTTTT	CASSFLQSGAGELFF
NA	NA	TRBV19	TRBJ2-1	TGTGCCAGTAGTAGACAAGGGATTAACAATGAGCAGTTCTTC	CASSRQGINNEQFF
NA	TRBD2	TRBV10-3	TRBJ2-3	TGTGCCATCAAACGGGCCAGCGGGGGGCCTATTCGCACAGATACGCAGTATTTT	CAIKRASGGPIRTDTQYF
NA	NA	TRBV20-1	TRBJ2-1	TGCAGTGCTAGTAACGCAGGGGCCTCCTACAATGAGCAGTTCTTC	CSASNAGASYNEQFF
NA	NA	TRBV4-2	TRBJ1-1	TGTGCCAGCAGCCAAGGACCTGGCACTGAAGCTTTCTTT	CASSQGPGTEAFF
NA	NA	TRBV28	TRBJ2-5	TGTGCCAGCAGTGGGTACTCTAAAGAGACCCAGTACTTC	CASSGYSKETQYF
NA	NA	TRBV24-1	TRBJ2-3	TGTGCCACCAGTGATATGGGAGATACGCAGTATTTT	CATSDMGDTQYF
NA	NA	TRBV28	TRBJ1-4	TGTGCCAGCAGTTCCTGGTCGCGAGGGGAAAAACTGTTTTTT	CASSSWSRGEKLFF